The clone carrying this T cell receptor (beta chain) has a handful of counts. No antigen is known for it. This specimen comes from a study of shared clonotypes between healthy human individuals. Across the study: The donors, two women and a few men, were aged 18 to 49. General study results and limits: The sole specimen, blood, was sampled, and tissue repertoires likely differ.

Trimming took off 5 bases at V and 2 bases at J, with 13 bases between the two ends. The CDR3 runs 14 residues. Germline V gene data show CDR1 as SGHTA and CDR2 as FQGNSA. Original processing methods: ImmunoSEQ supplied junction-only sequences lacking quality scores, so filtering was different. Sequencing used immunoSEQ multiplex PCR; TCRdb keeps in-frame clones, though not all of them. The DNA was the basis for D and trimming; V, J and clone size are from that table. The table includes some 2,000,000 clones, approximately 95% detected once. Sequencing used naive CD4+ T cells sorted from blood. Sample subset: CD45RA+ positively selected. This receptor was obtained from a man between 18 and 35 years old in good health. The chain is built from TRBV7-2 and TRBJ2-7; tentatively, D is TRBD2 (6 bases). Here the CDR3 DNA reads TGTGCCAGCAGCCACGCACCGGGAGCCTACGAGCAGTACTTC. Translating gives CASSHAPGAYEQYF.